This T cell receptor (beta chain) was sequenced during a study of blood T cells in healthy people across ages. Together with a sample-barcoded 5' primer, a J-beta primer mix was included in a second PCR lasting about 6 to 11 cycles. Through a template-switch adaptor with 12 random nucleotides, each cDNA molecule received a tag. TCRdb passed the 5' RACE reads through MiXCR, listing each CDR3 protein once. This table has fewer than 950,000 distinct CDR3 sequences, roughly 34% appearing once. Isolated PBMCs totaled at least 6.5 million in each sample. Total RNA was isolated from each sample in quantities of at least 5 micrograms. The V gene end was trimmed by 2 bases and the J gene end by 3 bases; junction bases not matched to a gene: 9. CDR1 DFQATT and CDR2 SNEGSKA come from the germline V gene (reference sequence). CDR3 length: 18 residues.

This sequence originates from a man aged 18 to 29 in good health. The chain couples TRBV20-1 to TRBJ2-1; 14 bases line up with TRBD2. The sample taken for sequencing was blood. The CDR3 sequence: CSARILTGTSGGYNEQFF. The CDR3 coding sequence is TGCAGTGCTAGAATCTTAACCGGGACTAGCGGGGGCTACAATGAGCAGTTCTTC.